This T cell receptor (beta chain) originates from a study of blood T cell repertoires in COVID-19. Across the whole study: Researchers got acute and convalescent COVID-19 samples from the United States, Italy and Spain.

Original methodology: Researchers report that nucleated cell counts were estimated from reference gene primer amplification. Repertoires were generated with immunoSEQ multiplex PCR, while TCRdb's copy carries only in-frame clones and drops some. V and J calls plus clone size are reproduced from that table; the DNA served to infer D and trimming. The top ten clones hold approximately 17% of a sample with over 85,000 clones, roughly four fifths of them seen once. V gave up 4 bases and J gave up 5 bases, with 12 bases separating them. In germline, CDR1 is SGDLS, CDR2 YYNGEE. The CDR3 is 14 residues long.

The rearrangement joins TRBV9 to TRBJ2-2, with a possible D match to TRBD2 (5 bases). The sequenced sample consisted of peripheral blood. This receptor was identified in a woman aged 60-70 years with acute or convalescent COVID-19. The CDR3, as DNA: TGTGCCAGCAGCTATAGCGAAGGAACCGGGGAGCTGTTTTTT. Translated: CASSYSEGTGELFF.